This T cell receptor beta chain stems from a study of spatial heterogeneity in lung cancer. General study points: Counts of expanded intratumoral alpha and beta TCRs tracked tumor mutation counts.

One entry per CDR3 protein, called by TCRdb with MiXCR from the 5' RACE reads. The table lists about 6,000 distinct CDR3 sequences, about 7.7% of them singletons. In its sample, this clonotype ranks as medium-sized. Its antigen is undetermined. This beta chain slipped into a library made for alpha chains as a stray read, so its size is not meaningful. V was trimmed by 5 bases and J by 2 bases, leaving 9 bases between them. There are 13 residues in the CDR3. Germline V gene lookup returns CDR1 SGHTA and CDR2 FQGNSA. Stated time point: sample taken at primary tumor resection. This chain joins TRBV7-2 and TRBJ1-2; D gene unclear. This sequence originates from a female donor with early-stage non-small cell lung cancer. Sequences were derived from lung tumor tissue, sampled at surgery. DNA of the CDR3: TGTGCCAGCAGCCCTCAGTCCAACTATGGCTACACCTTC. Translating gives CASSPQSNYGYTF. The variable domain in full, with the rest retrieved from reference TRBV7-2 and TRBJ1-2, is GAGVSQSPSNKVTEKGKDVELRCDPISGHTALYWYRQSLGQGLEFLIYFQGNSAPDKSGLPSDRFSAERTGGSVSTLTIQRTQQEDSAVYLCASSPQSNYGYTFGSGTRLTVV.